These 10 T cell receptor beta chains share one sample of origin, sequenced in a study of T cells in Graves' hyperthyroidism and ophthalmopathy (dated by TCRdb to about 2019). Library preparation employed multiplex PCR. Sequencing was carried out with an Illumina HiSeq 2000. Amplification of TCR beta CDR3 regions was carried out from RNA transcripts. A first-round RT-PCR of the TCR CDR3 used the HTBI primer set with the Qiagen OneStep RT-PCR kit. In TCRdb, the public reads were trimmed at Q25 with fastp and aligned with MiXCR, with productive beta chains retained. Under each unique CDR3 protein, matching rows form one entry showing the most common genes and DNA. Within this sample are 340,000 or so distinct CDR3 sequences, with roughly 15% of them counted one time only. The ten most abundant clones make up approximately 35% of the sample. The sample taken for sequencing was blood. These receptors were obtained from a man between 25 and 39 years old with Graves' hyperthyroidism.

Notes on this clonotype: The DNA is left out, because the CDR3 cannot be placed on it with certainty; the CDR3 is given as TCRdb lists it. The chain links TRBV11-2 to TRBJ1-1; TRBD1 is the table's D call and was not checked against the DNA. Germline CDR1 and CDR2: SGHAT and FQNNGV. Counting both end residues, the CDR3 totals 13 amino acids. The CDR3 sequence: CASSLRAGGEAFF.

This clonotype has just a few counts. A much larger clone is a single base away; this may be a read error. This chain connects TRBV3-1 to TRBJ1-5; D unclear. Germline assignment: CDR1 LGHDT and CDR2 YNNKEL (reference sequence). The CDR3 is 13 amino acids. Trimming stripped 0 bases from V and 7 bases from J, with 7 bases between. As DNA, the CDR3 is TGTGCCAGCAGCCAAGAGGGTCCACAGCCCCAGCATTTT. Amino acids: CASSQEGPQPQHF.

In the case of this clonotype: A read error may be the cause here, since a much bigger clone is one base away. This rearrangement joins TRBV11-3 to TRBJ2-5; D is unresolved. The CDR3 spans 14 residues. Germline values: CDR1 SGHNT, CDR2 YENEEA. CDR3 in amino acids: CVSSLIWSEETQYF. Written as DNA, the CDR3 is TGTGTCAGCAGCTTAATTTGGTCGGAAGAGACCCAGTACTTC.

Concerning this clonotype itself: A much larger clone lies one base from this, so it may be a read error. The V call is TRBV13, the J call TRBJ2-1, with 7 bases fitting TRBD1. Looked up from germline, CDR1 is PRHDT and CDR2 is FYEKMQ (reference sequence). V trimming: 3 bases; J trimming: 8 bases; junction bases outside the gene matches: 16. CDR3 length: 17 amino acids. CDR3 residues: CASSFGVVQGLRDEQFF. CDR3 bases: TGTGCCAGCAGCTTTGGGGTCGTACAGGGGCTGCGGGATGAGCAGTTCTTC.

Of note for this clonotype: Germline is not matched at one junction end, which may reflect a read error. The J gene is TRBJ1-2, the V gene TRBV18, with no clear D. The CDR3 runs 15 residues. Germline CDR1 and CDR2: KGHSH and LQKENI. Written as DNA, the CDR3 is TGTGCCAGCCCACCACTCTTGGGCGACCGCGAAGGCTACACCTTC. It encodes CASPPLLGDREGYTF.

This clonotype was counted only a few times. This chain links TRBV27 with TRBJ2-5; no reliable D call. V lost 5 bases and J lost 0, with 10 bases in between. The CDR3 is made up of 14 amino acids. Germline CDR1 and CDR2: MNHEY and SMNVEV (reference sequence). The CDR3 here is CASSALDYQETQYF. In DNA form, the CDR3 reads TGTGCCAGCAGTGCGTTAGACTACCAAGAGACCCAGTACTTC.

This clonotype was found a few times. The J gene is TRBJ2-1, the V gene TRBV25-1, with D possibly being TRBD2 (5 bases). Trimming took 5 bases from V and 0 from J, leaving 17 bases between them. The CDR3 is 17 residues long. Germline values: CDR1 MGHDK, CDR2 SYGVNS. The CDR3 is CASSPYGGPNSYNEQFF. The CDR3 DNA reads as TGTGCCAGCAGTCCTTACGGAGGCCCTAACTCCTACAATGAGCAGTTCTTC.

J is TRBJ1-1 and V is TRBV20-1; 8 positions match TRBD1. Germline CDR1 is DFQATT and CDR2 is SNEGSKA (reference sequence). The V gene end was trimmed by 3 bases and the J gene end by 3 bases; junction bases not matched to a gene: 9. This CDR3 spans 15 amino acids. CDR3 loop: CSARPTTGGDTEAFF. The CDR3 DNA is TGCAGTGCTAGGCCAACTACAGGGGGGGACACTGAAGCTTTCTTT.

The J gene is TRBJ1-5, the V gene TRBV30; D is unclear. CDR1 is GTSNPN, CDR2 SVGIG, per germline (reference sequence). With 2 bases removed from V and 3 bases from J, the gap between germline ends came to 8 bases. The CDR3 covers 13 residues. CDR3 residues: CAWSLGFNQPQHF. DNA of the CDR3: TGTGCCTGGAGTCTCGGATTCAATCAGCCCCAGCATTTT.

This clonotype has ten or more counts. The chain uses TRBV18 and TRBJ2-5; 7 nucleotides align to TRBD2. The CDR3 is 16 amino acids. Germline CDR1 reads KGHSH; CDR2 reads LQKENI. The V segment lost 1 base and the J segment 0 bases; nucleotides outside the gene matches: 5. The CDR3 loop reads CASSPRLAVNQETQYF. The CDR3 bases are TGTGCCAGCTCACCACGGCTAGCGGTGAACCAAGAGACCCAGTACTTC.